This TCR beta chain was captured in a study of T cell responses to AZD1222 COVID-19 vaccine. The germline V gene encodes CDR1 SGHNT and CDR2 YYREEE (reference sequence). V lost 3 bases and J lost 5; bases outside the gene matches: 9. CDR3 length: 15 residues. In regard to this clone: Its target is not known.

Some clones are missing from TCRdb's copy, which holds only in-frame ones; the method was immunoSEQ multiplex PCR. Of roughly 55,000 clones listed, around 90% were seen once; the top ten hold under 5%. Findings and caveats of the study: Of the AZD1222 recipients, only 5 to 7 were seropositive at baseline. Among the donors, most were white British and more were female, and clonal diversity was possibly underestimated. Spike-specific TCR breadth rose after two AZD1222 doses, and depth rose as well.

The genes are TRBV5-4 and TRBJ2-3, with 7 bases identical to TRBD2. The sequences come from peripheral blood, collected on day 0 of AZD1222 vaccination. The source is an adult in good health. CDR3 bases: TGTGCCAGCAGCTCCTCTGGGGGGGGAGTAGATACGCAGTATTTT. Translation gives CASSSSGGGVDTQYF.